One and the same sample provided the 12 T cell receptor beta chains below, sequenced in a study of CD8 T cells in ankylosing spondylitis (dated by TCRdb to 2015 to 2018). The library was made by 5' RACE. The reads were generated on an Illumina HiSeq 2500. TCRdb reworked the public reads: Q25 trimming with fastp, MiXCR clone assembly, productive beta chains retained. Here each entry gathers all rows of one CDR3 protein and keeps the most common genes and DNA. The sample records some 800,000 distinct CDR3 sequences, about 10% of which are singletons. Roughly 0.51% of the sample is held by the ten biggest clonotypes. Overall study results and their limits: A TCR beta motif made up of several highly homologous amino acid variants appeared to be characteristic of blood from ankylosing spondylitis patients.

No antigen has been assigned to these receptors. The source material was blood, either unsorted or a sorted T cell fraction (not recorded which). The origin of the receptors is a male donor with ankylosing spondylitis.

This clonotype was found many times. The chain links TRBV6-5 to TRBJ1-6; the D gene is possibly TRBD1 (5 bases). Trimming took off 0 bases at V and 8 bases at J, with 8 bases between the two ends. Germline CDR1 and CDR2: MNHEY and SVGAGI. The CDR3 contains 14 residues. The CDR3 loop is CASSYSTGDSPLHF. In nucleotides, the CDR3 is TGTGCCAGCAGTTACTCCACAGGAGATTCACCCCTCCACTTT.

This clonotype has more than one count but fewer than ten. The chain employs TRBV11-2 and TRBJ2-2; D is unresolved. Trimming cost V 1 base and J 6 bases, with 9 bases left between them. CDR3 length equals 14 residues. The germline CDR1 and CDR2 sequences are SGHAT and FQNNGV. The CDR3 bases are TGTGCCAGCAGCTTAGTACATCGTGCCGGGGAGCTGTTTTTT. Its translation: CASSLVHRAGELFF. Looking up the rest from reference TRBV11-2 and TRBJ2-2 gives the full variable domain: EAGVAQSPRYKIIEKRQSVAFWCNPISGHATLYWYQQILGQGPKLLIQFQNNGVVDDSQLPKDRFSAERLKGVDSTLKIQPAKLEDSAVYLCASSLVHRAGELFFGEGSRLTVL.

This clonotype appeared a few times. CDR3 sequence (DNA): TGCGCCAGCATGGAGGGAAGTAGCACAGATACGCAGTATTTT. This translates into CASMEGSSTDTQYF. The genes are TRBV5-1 and TRBJ2-3, with a weak D call TRBD2 (6 bases). CDR3 length equals 14 residues. Germline V gene lookup returns CDR1 SGHRS and CDR2 YFSETQ. The V gene lost 6 bases and the J gene lost 0 bases, with 11 bases spanning the gap.

The sample holds many counts of this clonotype. The V gene is TRBV12-3 or TRBV12-4, the J gene TRBJ2-5; no reliable D call. The CDR3 consists of 15 residues. The V gene lost 0 bases and the J gene lost 1 base, with 9 bases spanning the gap. The CDR3 DNA is TGTGCCAGCAGTTTAGCAGGAAGGCCCCAAGAGACCCAGTACTTC. Translating it yields CASSLAGRPQETQYF.

This clonotype was counted between two and nine times. The rearrangement links TRBV7-2 to TRBJ2-7; 11 bases match TRBD2. Per the germline V gene, CDR1 is SGHTA and CDR2 is FQGNSA. V lost 9 bases and J lost 6; bases outside the gene matches: 7. The CDR3 sequence is 13 residues long. The CDR3 here is CASLLAGAGEQYF. The CDR3 bases are TGTGCCAGTCTACTAGCGGGAGCAGGCGAGCAGTACTTC.

On this clonotype itself: A much bigger clone sits one base away, suggesting this may be a read error. The conserved phenylalanine or tryptophan normally closing the CDR3 is absent here, so this likely arose from a read error. The rearrangement uses TRBV7-2 and TRBJ1-1; D remains ambiguous. Trimming removed 5 bases from V and 0 bases from J, with 10 bases in between. In germline, CDR1 is SGHTA, CDR2 FQGNSA. CDR3 length equals 14 residues. CDR3 in DNA: TGTGCCAGCAGCCCCATCATAGTGAACACTGAAGCTTTCATT. Translating gives CASSPIIVNTEAFI.

J is TRBJ2-7 and V is TRBV7-2, with 9 bases aligning to TRBD1. The trim removed 2 bases at V and 4 bases at J, leaving 3 bases unmatched. Germline CDR1 reads SGHTA; CDR2 reads FQGNSA. The CDR3 consists of 14 residues. The CDR3: CASSLPQGAYEQYF. The DNA for the CDR3 is TGTGCCAGCAGCTTACCACAGGGGGCTTACGAGCAGTACTTC.

There are many counts of this clonotype. The V gene is TRBV7-2, the J gene TRBJ2-1, with 13 nucleotides matching TRBD2. The V and J ends lost 4 bases and 5 bases, in that order; junction bases with no gene match: 5. Looked up from germline, CDR1 is SGHTA and CDR2 is FQGNSA. CDR3 length: 16 amino acids. For the CDR3, the DNA is TGTGCCAGCAGCTCCCGACTAGCGGGGGGCCACAATGAGCAGTTCTTC. Translation gives CASSSRLAGGHNEQFF.

This clonotype has at least ten counts. The chain couples TRBV10-1 to TRBJ1-2, with D possibly matching TRBD1 (6 bases). Germline assignment: CDR1 WNHNN and CDR2 SYGVQD (reference sequence). The CDR3 contains 15 residues. Trimming took off 0 bases at V and 5 bases at J, with 13 bases between the two ends. CDR3 DNA: TGCGCCAGCAGTGAGTCGGTTGGACAGATTTATGGCTACACCTTC. This codes for CASSESVGQIYGYTF.

The table lists this clonotype with a few counts. The V and J genes are TRBV7-9 and TRBJ2-1; 7 bases map to TRBD2. V was pared by 2 bases and J by 6 bases, with 10 bases of the junction left unmatched. The CDR3 is 16 residues long. CDR1 and CDR2 (germline): SEHNR, FQNEAQ (reference sequence). CDR3 DNA sequence: TGTGCCAGCAGCTTATCGGGGGGTAGTAGCGGCAATGAGCAGTTCTTC. It codes for CASSLSGGSSGNEQFF. Full variable domain (missing parts from reference TRBV7-9 and TRBJ2-1): DTGVSQNPRHKITKRGQNVTFRCDPISEHNRLYWYRQTLGQGPEFLTYFQNEAQLEKSRLLSDRFSAERPKGSFSTLEIQRTEQGDSAMYLCASSLSGGSSGNEQFFGPGTRLTVL.

The chain uses TRBV20-1 and TRBJ1-5, with 8 nucleotides matching TRBD1. Trimming took 6 bases from V and 6 from J; bases not matched to a gene: 19. Germline V gives CDR1 DFQATT, CDR2 SNEGSKA (reference sequence). CDR3 length: 17 residues. CDR3: CSATRSDSGTGRQPQHF. In nucleotides, the CDR3 is TGCAGTGCGACTCGATCGGACAGTGGGACAGGCCGTCAGCCCCAGCATTTT.

V gene TRBV20-1 combines with J gene TRBJ2-1; TRBD1 or TRBD2 may be the D gene (6 bases each). The CDR3 length is 18 residues. V lost 0 bases and J 1 base, leaving 19 bases between the germline ends. Germline V lookup: CDR1 DFQATT, CDR2 SNEGSKA (reference sequence). The CDR3 spells CSARDQGGSIGSYNEQFF. The CDR3 DNA is TGCAGTGCTAGAGATCAAGGGGGGAGTATTGGTTCCTACAATGAGCAGTTCTTC.